This TCR beta chain was profiled in a study of PD-1 blockade in mismatch repair-deficient tumors. Germline values: CDR1 LGHNA, CDR2 YNFKEQ. After removal of 5 bases from V and 3 bases from J, the junction contained 13 bases not matched to a gene. The CDR3 sequence is 17 residues long. Clones were read by immunoSEQ multiplex PCR, and TCRdb kept only the in-frame ones, dropping some. The profile covers roughly 14,000 clones, with 84% appearing a single time and about 17% taken by the ten largest. The gene calls are TRBV4-2 and TRBJ2-7, with TRBD2 matching over 10 bases. The clonotype originates from an adult with mismatch repair-deficient cancer. This specimen consisted of PBMCs, obtained before pembrolizumab treatment. CDR3 sequence reads: CASSFALAGGVLYEQYF. The CDR3 DNA is TGTGCCAGCAGCTTTGCTTTAGCGGGAGGCGTTCTCTACGAGCAGTACTTC.